This T cell receptor (beta chain) was identified during a study of radiotherapy plus CTLA-4 blockade in lung cancer. As for the study in general: Among enrolled patients, over 15% responded and around 30% achieved disease control. Study observations and caveats: It was early blood T cell clone dynamics, with interferon-beta, that reportedly best predicted response.

This clone was recorded once. The target antigen is unknown. Clones were sequenced by immunoSEQ multiplex PCR, and TCRdb holds only the in-frame ones, with some missing. The sample shows 85,000 to 100,000 clones, around 90% of them seen only once. Trimming stripped 0 bases from V and 0 bases from J, with 4 bases between. Germline loops: CDR1 MNHEY, CDR2 SMNVEV (reference sequence). The CDR3 length is 14 residues. This chain connects TRBV27 to TRBJ2-3; D remains ambiguous. The sequenced sample was peripheral blood, obtained from a patient treated with radiotherapy plus ipilimumab. The receptor was derived from a human donor with non-small cell lung cancer that progressed on radiotherapy plus ipilimumab. Here the CDR3 reads CASSLSQSTDTQYF. As DNA, the CDR3 is TGTGCCAGCAGTTTATCACAGAGCACAGATACGCAGTATTTT.